The 29 T cell receptor beta chains below come from one sample, sequenced in a study of vaccination and CD4 T cells after COVID-19. The treatment: roughly 11-day PBMC culture with coronavirus spike peptide pools or control peptides (ViraFEST assay). Cultured CD4+ T cell DNA was sequenced using the Oncomine TCR Beta short-read assay. TCRdb re-analysed the PCR reads in MiXCR, keeping a single row per CDR3 protein. The sample has roughly 6,900 distinct CDR3 sequences, around three quarters seen once; the top ten hold about 33%. For these TCRs, the target antigens are not known. The sequenced material came from CD4+ T cells from blood, cultured in vitro. The receptors originated from a human donor who had recovered from COVID-19.

J is TRBJ2-7 and V is TRBV30; 11 bases are shared with TRBD2. Losses at the gene ends were 0 bases for V and 0 bases for J; bases not matched to a gene: 13. The CDR3 runs 19 residues. Germline V gene data show CDR1 as GTSNPN and CDR2 as SVGIG (reference sequence). The CDR3 spells CAWSVFWTSGFSGSYEQYF. CDR3 nucleotide sequence: TGTGCCTGGAGTGTATTCTGGACTAGCGGGTTTTCCGGCTCCTACGAGCAGTACTTC.

J is TRBJ2-7 and V is TRBV27, with D possibly called TRBD1 or TRBD2 (5 bases each). The CDR3 loop spans 13 amino acids. Germline V gene sequence: CDR1 MNHEY, CDR2 SMNVEV (reference sequence). V was clipped by 7 bases and J by 6 bases, with 16 bases between them. DNA for the CDR3: TGTGCCAGCAAAAGGGACCGGGCTGGCGAGCAGTACTTC. This codes for CASKRDRAGEQYF.

V usage is TRBV27 and J usage is TRBJ1-6; possible D gene TRBD1, 6 bases. This CDR3 is built from 18 residues. Germline V gives CDR1 MNHEY, CDR2 SMNVEV (reference sequence). Trimming took off 2 bases at V and 7 bases at J, with 21 bases between the two ends. This CDR3 is CASSLTGARRGGNSPLHF. DNA of the CDR3: TGTGCCAGCAGTTTAACGGGAGCAAGGAGAGGGGGGAATTCACCCCTCCACTTT.

The CDR3 DNA sequence: TGTGCCAGTAGTATAGACCGCGACAATGAGCAGTTCTTC. The encoded protein is CASSIDRDNEQFF. The chain has TRBV19 and TRBJ2-1; D not certain. Germline V lookup: CDR1 LNHDA, CDR2 SQIVND (reference sequence). This CDR3 is built from 13 residues. Trimming cost V 0 bases and J 5 bases, with 5 bases left between them.

The rearrangement joins TRBV6-5 to TRBJ1-1; D not certain. This CDR3 has 15 amino acids. V gave up 1 base and J gave up 1 base, with 10 bases separating them. CDR1 and CDR2 (germline): MNHEY, SVGAGI. CDR3 nucleotides: TGTGCCAGCAGTTACTTACCACCCAGGAACACTGAAGCTTTCTTT. It translates to CASSYLPPRNTEAFF.

The V call is TRBV7-6, the J call TRBJ2-7; 11 bases line up with TRBD2. Germline V gives CDR1 SGHVS, CDR2 FNYEAQ. The CDR3 is 16 amino acids. Germline trimming cut 5 bases from V and 6 bases from J; bases unmatched to any gene: 12. The CDR3: CASSRTVAGGLIEQYF. Here the CDR3 DNA reads TGTGCCAGCAGCCGAACCGTAGCGGGAGGGCTAATCGAGCAGTACTTC.

The gene calls are TRBV7-9 and TRBJ2-7; unclear D gene. The germline V and J ends were trimmed by 5 bases and 3 bases, with 5 bases remaining between them. CDR1 SEHNR and CDR2 FQNEAQ come from the germline V gene (reference sequence). CDR3 size: 11 residues. CDR3 in amino acids: CASSPNYEQYF. In nucleotides, the CDR3 is TGTGCCAGCAGCCCTAACTACGAGCAGTACTTC.

To note about this clonotype: At one end the junction does not follow the germline gene, possibly because of a read error. The CDR3 region is CRVGEGTAYGYTF. CDR3 bases: TGCAGGGTTGGAGAGGGGACAGCCTATGGCTACACCTTC. The genes are TRBV29-1 and TRBJ1-2; 7 bases match TRBD1. The germline V gene encodes CDR1 SQVTM and CDR2 ANQGSEA. The CDR3 totals 13 residues.

This sequence joins TRBV7-2 and TRBJ2-5; TRBD2 agrees at 10 bases. Unmatched junction bases numbered 6, after V lost 2 bases and J lost 3 bases. CDR1 is SGHTA and CDR2 is FQGNSA in the germline V gene. CDR3 length equals 16 residues. DNA for the CDR3: TGTGCCAGCAGCTTACAAAGTAGCGGGGGGAAAGAGACCCAGTACTTC. Protein sequence: CASSLQSSGGKETQYF.

The V and J genes are TRBV20-1 and TRBJ2-5; 11 nucleotides match TRBD2. Looked up from germline, CDR1 is DFQATT and CDR2 is SNEGSKA (reference sequence). This CDR3 is built from 16 residues. The V gene end was trimmed by 6 bases and the J gene end by 5 bases; junction bases not matched to a gene: 14. The CDR3 here is CSAPPPASGRYETQYF. The CDR3 bases are TGCAGTGCGCCTCCCCCCGCTAGCGGGAGGTACGAGACCCAGTACTTC.

The chain is built from TRBV20-1 and TRBJ2-2, with 8 bases that match TRBD1. Trimming cost V 5 bases and J 3 bases; bases outside gene matches: 2. CDR1 and CDR2 from the germline V gene are DFQATT and SNEGSKA (reference sequence). This CDR3 region has 13 residues. The CDR3 DNA is TGCAGTGCTGGGACAGGCTACACCGGGGAGCTGTTTTTT. Its translation is CSAGTGYTGELFF.

V is TRBV18 and J is TRBJ2-5; 9 nucleotides align to TRBD1. Germline V gene lookup returns CDR1 KGHSH and CDR2 LQKENI. Unmatched junction bases numbered 2, after V lost 2 bases and J lost 4 bases. The CDR3 has 14 residues. The CDR3 region is CASSPGTGTETQYF. CDR3 coding DNA: TGTGCCAGCTCACCAGGGACAGGGACAGAGACCCAGTACTTC.

The chain carries TRBV7-9 and TRBJ2-7, with TRBD2 matching over 7 bases. The germline CDR1 and CDR2 sequences are SEHNR and FQNEAQ (reference sequence). The ends lost 1 base at V and 7 bases at J; junction bases unmatched: 7. This CDR3 region has 14 residues. CDR3 bases: TGTGCCAGCAGCTTAGGTGGGGCTAGCGGAGAGCAGTACTTC. Amino acid sequence: CASSLGGASGEQYF.

The rearrangement joins TRBV7-2 to TRBJ2-2; no definite D call. Trimming pared 4 bases from V and 0 bases from J, leaving 15 bases between. The germline gives CDR1 SGHTA, CDR2 FQGNSA. The CDR3 length is 17 residues. CDR3: CASSSQTGQPNTGELFF. In nucleotides, the CDR3 is TGTGCCAGCAGCTCCCAAACGGGTCAACCGAACACCGGGGAGCTGTTTTTT. The whole variable domain, remainder taken from reference TRBV7-2 and TRBJ2-2, is GAGVSQSPSNKVTEKGKDVELRCDPISGHTALYWYRQSLGQGLEFLIYFQGNSAPDKSGLPSDRFSAERTGGSVSTLTIQRTQQEDSAVYLCASSSQTGQPNTGELFFGEGSRLTVL.

The chain combines TRBV7-2 with TRBJ1-2; D possibly corresponds to TRBD1 (5 bases). The ends were cut back, 5 bases at V and 2 bases at J, with 12 bases in the middle. The CDR3 is made up of 14 amino acids. CDR1 is SGHTA and CDR2 is FQGNSA in the germline V gene. The chain's CDR3 is CASSPTGTNYGYTF. DNA of the CDR3: TGTGCCAGCAGCCCTACCGGGACGAACTATGGCTACACCTTC.

The V and J genes are TRBV6-1 and TRBJ2-7; 7 nucleotides align to TRBD2. The J segment lost 9 bases and the V segment lost 10 bases, leaving 12 bases of the junction unmatched. Germline V gene data show CDR1 as MNHNS and CDR2 as SASEGT. This CDR3 is 12 amino acids long. The DNA of the CDR3 is TGTGCCATCGGGACTATCTTCGGCGGGCAGTACTTC. It codes for CAIGTIFGGQYF.

This chain uses TRBV20-1 with TRBJ1-1; D is possibly TRBD1 (6 bases). Germline assignment: CDR1 DFQATT and CDR2 SNEGSKA (reference sequence). V lost 0 bases, J lost 8 bases, and 10 bases lay in between. The CDR3 loop spans 12 amino acids. This CDR3 is CSARDRRGEAFF. The CDR3 DNA sequence: TGCAGTGCTAGAGATCGGAGGGGGGAAGCTTTCTTT.

This clonotype was counted once. The rearrangement joins TRBV4-1 to TRBJ1-6, with TRBD1 matching over 7 bases. Losses at the gene ends were 1 base for V and 6 bases for J; bases not matched to a gene: 6. The CDR3 sequence is 16 residues long. The V gene's germline CDR1 is MGHRA and CDR2 YSYEKL. CDR3 sequence (DNA): TGCGCCAGCAGCCAAGTTGGGACAGAAATTAATTCACCCCTCCACTTT. Translation gives CASSQVGTEINSPLHF.

V usage is TRBV6-1 and J usage is TRBJ1-2; D call uncertain. CDR1 is MNHNS, CDR2 SASEGT, per germline. The ends were cut back, 7 bases at V and 3 bases at J, with 12 bases in the middle. The CDR3 consists of 13 residues. CDR3 sequence: CASTPRPDYGYTF. CDR3 DNA sequence: TGTGCCAGCACCCCGAGACCAGACTATGGCTACACCTTC.

The rearrangement links TRBV20-1 to TRBJ2-7; possible D gene TRBD1, 6 bases. The CDR3 covers 15 residues. V was trimmed by 1 base and J by 1 base, leaving 14 bases between them. The germline V gene has CDR1 DFQATT and CDR2 SNEGSKA (reference sequence). The CDR3 protein is CSARVGTTVSYEQYF. The CDR3 DNA is TGCAGTGCTAGAGTCGGGACAACCGTGTCCTACGAGCAGTACTTC.

The rearrangement uses TRBV30 and TRBJ2-7; 7 nucleotides align to TRBD2. Looked up from germline, CDR1 is GTSNPN and CDR2 is SVGIG (reference sequence). The CDR3 runs to 14 residues. V lost 0 bases and J lost 3; bases outside the gene matches: 5. DNA for the CDR3: TGTGCCTGGAGTGTGTCTAGCGGATTCTACGAGCAGTACTTC. This translates into CAWSVSSGFYEQYF.

The chain has TRBV7-2 and TRBJ2-4; 7 bases are shared with TRBD2. J was trimmed by 0 bases and V by 4 bases; bases with no gene match: 6. Germline CDR1 is SGHTA and CDR2 is FQGNSA. The CDR3 extends over 16 amino acids. The CDR3 spells CASSSGTTIAKNIQYF. The DNA of the CDR3 is TGTGCCAGCAGCTCCGGGACTACGATAGCCAAAAACATTCAGTACTTC.

This sequence joins TRBV27 and TRBJ2-1; TRBD2 might be the D (6 bases). Trimming took off 3 bases at V and 3 bases at J, with 12 bases between the two ends. This CDR3 is 15 amino acids long. Germline CDR1 is MNHEY and CDR2 is SMNVEV (reference sequence). The chain's CDR3 is CASSFRRGYYNEQFF. In nucleotides, the CDR3 is TGTGCCAGCAGTTTTCGTCGGGGGTACTACAATGAGCAGTTCTTC.

The genes are TRBV20-1 and TRBJ2-1; D gene unclear. The end of the DNA is better explained by TRBJ2-7, so the J call may be wrong. The CDR3 is 12 residues long. The germline V gene has CDR1 DFQATT and CDR2 SNEGSKA (reference sequence). CDR3 residues: CSAREGFGEQYF. The CDR3 DNA reads TGCAGTGCTAGAGAGGGTTTCGGAGAGCAGTACTTC.

The chain joins TRBV6-1 to TRBJ1-6; no firm D call. The germline gives CDR1 MNHNS, CDR2 SASEGT. Trimming removed 4 bases from V and 1 base from J, with 5 bases in between. The CDR3 is 14 residues long. The CDR3: CASSGRSYNSPLHF. CDR3 nucleotide sequence: TGTGCCAGCAGTGGGAGGTCCTATAATTCACCCCTCCACTTT.

This clonotype has more than one count but fewer than ten. This chain links TRBV11-2 with TRBJ1-5; D gene ambiguous. Looked up from germline, CDR1 is SGHAT and CDR2 is FQNNGV. Trimming shortened V by 1 base and J by 3 bases, and 4 bases separated the two germline ends. CDR3 length equals 13 residues. The CDR3 region is CASSLGVNQPQHF. The CDR3 DNA is TGTGCCAGCAGCTTAGGAGTCAATCAGCCCCAGCATTTT.

This clonotype was recorded a few times. V is TRBV10-3 and J is TRBJ1-6, with TRBD1 identical over 9 bases. The trim removed 0 bases at V and 13 bases at J, leaving 10 bases unmatched. The CDR3 extends over 16 amino acids. From germline, CDR1 is ENHRY and CDR2 SYGVKD. The CDR3 DNA reads TGTGCCATCAGTGAGTCTACAGGGGGCGATGAGGGTCCCCTCCACTTT. Its protein product is CAISESTGGDEGPLHF.

The J gene is TRBJ2-7, the V gene TRBV27; 9 bases are shared with TRBD1. CDR1 and CDR2 (germline): MNHEY, SMNVEV (reference sequence). Unmatched junction bases numbered 2, after V lost 5 bases and J lost 3 bases. The CDR3 extends over 13 amino acids. CDR3 region: CASSRTGDYEQYF. CDR3 in DNA: TGTGCCAGCAGTAGGACAGGGGACTACGAGCAGTACTTC.

V is TRBV2 and J is TRBJ1-5; no firm D call. The CDR3 consists of 15 residues. The V end was cut by 7 bases, the J end by 3 bases, with 16 bases between. CDR1 is SNHLY and CDR2 is FYNNEI in the germline V gene. CDR3 loop: CASKWRQAHNQPQHF. The CDR3 DNA is TGTGCCAGCAAGTGGAGGCAGGCCCACAATCAGCCCCAGCATTTT.